This T cell receptor (beta chain) emerged from a study of cytomegalovirus exposure and HLA in healthy donors. Study-wide findings and caveats: As a later analysis revealed, most CMV-associated TCR beta chains appeared HLA-restricted.

PCR was performed using 60 Vbeta and 13 Jbeta primers. Generated by immunoSEQ multiplex PCR, the TCRdb table keeps only in-frame clones and is missing some. The table has around 120,000 clones, over 15% seen once. At sampling all donors were nominally healthy, likely with unrecorded immune exposures. This clone was counted only a few times. Antigen: not known. CDR1 is SGDLS and CDR2 is YYNGEE in the germline V gene. Trimming shortened V by 0 bases and J by 4 bases, and 10 bases separated the two germline ends. The CDR3 sequence is 14 residues long. The sequence came from a woman in her late teens or twenties in good health and CMV-seronegative. Sequenced input: PBMCs. V usage is TRBV9 and J usage is TRBJ2-5; possible D gene TRBD2, 6 bases. The CDR3 coding sequence is TGTGCCAGCAGCGTAGATGGAGGGGTAGAGACCCAGTACTTC. This gives the protein CASSVDGGVETQYF.